The 28 T cell receptor beta chains below all came from one sample that was sequenced in a study of cytomegalovirus exposure and HLA in healthy donors. The PCR employed 60 Vbeta primers together with 13 Jbeta primers. Using immunoSEQ multiplex PCR, the repertoire was profiled, and TCRdb retains in-frame clones only, with some absent. The sample lists around 96,000 clones; around four fifths were seen once. The sequencing input was PBMCs. Source of these receptors: a man aged 25-40 years in good health and CMV-seropositive.

The rearrangement uses TRBV5-1 and TRBJ1-1; 7 nucleotides line up with TRBD1. J gave up 1 base and V 5 bases, and 5 bases lay outside the gene matches. This CDR3 is built from 14 residues. The germline V gene has CDR1 SGHRS and CDR2 YFSETQ. CDR3 DNA sequence: TGCGCCAGCAGGTCGACAGGGCCGAACACTGAAGCTTTCTTT. Translated, it gives CASRSTGPNTEAFF.

The J gene is TRBJ1-1, the V gene TRBV6-1; 10 bases are shared with TRBD1. This CDR3 contains 16 residues. Looked up from germline, CDR1 is MNHNS and CDR2 is SASEGT. Germline trimming cut 4 bases from V and 7 bases from J; bases unmatched to any gene: 12. In DNA form, the CDR3 reads TGTGCCAGCAGTGCGGGGAAGACAGGGGGCGTAATTGAAGCTTTCTTT. This codes for CASSAGKTGGVIEAFF.

The V call is TRBV2, the J call TRBJ2-7, with D possibly TRBD1 on 6 matching bases. CDR1 and CDR2 (germline): SNHLY, FYNNEI. The CDR3 runs to 13 residues. Trimming pared 6 bases from V and 6 bases from J, leaving 15 bases between. CDR3 DNA: TGTGCCAGCAGCTCAGACTACAGGGCCGAGCAGTACTTC. Its protein product is CASSSDYRAEQYF.

The J gene is TRBJ1-2, the V gene TRBV4-3; TRBD1 aligns across 9 bases. There are 15 residues in the CDR3. Per germline, CDR1 LGHNA and CDR2 YSLEER. Unmatched junction bases numbered 7, after V lost 3 bases and J lost 5 bases. The CDR3 region has the DNA TGCGCCAGCAGCCAGGACGCACAGGGGGCGTATGGCTACACCTTC. This gives the protein CASSQDAQGAYGYTF.

The chain carries TRBV14 and TRBJ2-7; 15 nucleotides align to TRBD2. J gave up 3 bases and V 0 bases, and 0 bases lay outside the gene matches. CDR3 length equals 16 residues. Germline CDR1 and CDR2: SGHDN and FVKESK. CDR3 residues: CASSQEGLAGGYEQYF. The CDR3 DNA follows: TGTGCCAGCAGCCAAGAGGGACTAGCGGGGGGCTACGAGCAGTACTTC. Full variable domain (rest looked up from reference TRBV14 and TRBJ2-7): EAGVTQFPSHSVIEKGQTVTLRCDPISGHDNLYWYRRVMGKEIKFLLHFVKESKQDESGMPNNRFLAERTGGTYSTLKVQPAELEDSGVYFCASSQEGLAGGYEQYFGPGTRLTVT.

The chain carries TRBV19 and TRBJ2-2, with unresolved D. The CDR3 consists of 14 residues. Trimming left V 4 bases short and J 2 bases short, with 8 bases between. The germline CDR1 and CDR2 sequences are LNHDA and SQIVND (reference sequence). The CDR3 protein is CASSTDINTGELFF. The DNA for the CDR3 is TGTGCCAGTAGTACCGACATTAACACCGGGGAGCTGTTTTTT.

A few counts support this clone. This chain uses TRBV15 with TRBJ2-2, with 13 positions matching TRBD2. In germline, CDR1 is LNHNV, CDR2 YYDKDF (reference sequence). The CDR3 consists of 18 residues. The V segment lost 3 bases and the J segment 4 bases; nucleotides outside the gene matches: 8. CDR3 residues: CATSRGRLAGGVTGELFF. CDR3 in DNA: TGTGCCACCAGCAGGGGACGACTAGCGGGGGGCGTCACCGGGGAGCTGTTTTTT.

The chain joins TRBV2 to TRBJ2-5; D gene ambiguous. The CDR3 spans 12 residues. Looked up from germline, CDR1 is SNHLY and CDR2 is FYNNEI. V was cut by 3 bases and J by 11 bases, with 13 bases left in between. The CDR3 nucleotides read TGTGCCAGCAGTGAGGTGGGCCTTGAGCAGTACTTC. Amino acids: CASSEVGLEQYF. Variable domain in full (rest from reference TRBV2 and TRBJ2-5): EPEVTQTPSHQVTQMGQEVILRCVPISNHLYFYWYRQILGQKVEFLVSFYNNEISEKSEIFDDQFSVERPDGSNFTLKIRSTKLEDSAMYFCASSEVGLEQYFGPGTRLLVL.

V usage is TRBV2 and J usage is TRBJ2-3, with no clear D. V dropped 4 bases and J dropped 2 bases, with 7 bases sitting between them. The CDR3 is 13 amino acids. Germline assignment: CDR1 SNHLY and CDR2 FYNNEI. CDR3 residues: CASSVTTTDTQYF. The CDR3 DNA follows: TGTGCCAGCAGTGTTACAACCACAGATACGCAGTATTTT.

The chain has TRBV6-5 and TRBJ2-2, with no clear D. V was clipped by 8 bases and J by 6 bases, with 16 bases between them. Germline V gives CDR1 MNHEY, CDR2 SVGAGI. CDR3 length: 14 amino acids. This CDR3 reads CASHGISGPGELFF. Written as DNA, the CDR3 is TGTGCCAGCCACGGCATTTCAGGTCCCGGGGAGCTGTTTTTT.

V usage is TRBV5-1 and J usage is TRBJ2-7, with TRBD1 matching over 8 bases. V lost 2 bases and J lost 3; bases outside the gene matches: 19. Germline V gene lookup returns CDR1 SGHRS and CDR2 YFSETQ. The CDR3 runs to 19 residues. The CDR3 coding sequence is TGCGCCAGCAGCTTACGTCCCTCCCAAAACGACAGGGGAAGCTACGAGCAGTACTTC. Amino acids: CASSLRPSQNDRGSYEQYF.

On this clone: Additional DNA sequences in this sample encode the identical CDR3. V and J are TRBV15 and TRBJ2-3, with 15 bases matching TRBD2. CDR3 length equals 16 residues. The germline V gene has CDR1 LNHNV and CDR2 YYDKDF (reference sequence). Germline trimming cut 1 base from V and 6 bases from J; bases unmatched to any gene: 2. The CDR3, as DNA: TGTGCCACCAGCAGAGGGACTAGCGGGGGGGCTGATACGCAGTATTTT. As protein: CATSRGTSGGADTQYF.

This clone was found a few times. V usage is TRBV6-5 and J usage is TRBJ2-7; D may be TRBD1 (6 bases). The V and J ends lost 0 bases and 3 bases respectively, with 12 bases between them. This CDR3 region has 15 residues. CDR1 is MNHEY, CDR2 SVGAGI, per germline. This CDR3 reads CASSYSTGHNYEQYF. The DNA of the CDR3 is TGTGCCAGCAGTTACTCGACGGGACACAACTACGAGCAGTACTTC.

The chain combines TRBV7-9 with TRBJ1-5; D is ambiguous. Trimming took off 2 bases at V and 4 bases at J, with 3 bases between the two ends. This CDR3 comprises 12 residues. The V gene's germline CDR1 is SEHNR and CDR2 FQNEAQ (reference sequence). The CDR3: CASSLQNQPQHF. The CDR3 DNA is TGTGCCAGCAGCTTACAGAATCAGCCCCAGCATTTT.

CDR3 DNA sequence: TGTGCCAGCAGTTATGGGACTAGCGGAAACAATGAGCAGTTCTTC. Its translation is CASSYGTSGNNEQFF. V and J are TRBV6-6 and TRBJ2-1; TRBD2 aligns across 11 bases. Unmatched junction bases numbered 3, after V lost 3 bases and J lost 5 bases. In germline, CDR1 is MNHNY, CDR2 SVGAGI (reference sequence). This CDR3 is built from 15 residues.

The V gene is TRBV7-8, the J gene TRBJ1-2; 11 nucleotides align to TRBD1. Germline CDR1 reads SGHVS; CDR2 reads FQNEAQ. The CDR3 has 17 residues. J gave up 0 bases and V 5 bases, and 8 bases lay outside the gene matches. CDR3 in DNA: TGTGCCAGCAGCACTGGGACAGGGGGACTTGCTAACTATGGCTACACCTTC. It specifies CASSTGTGGLANYGYTF.

The count of this clone is one. V usage is TRBV4-1 and J usage is TRBJ2-7, with D possibly TRBD2 on 6 matching bases. V lost 1 base and J 6 bases, leaving 13 bases between the germline ends. Per germline, CDR1 MGHRA and CDR2 YSYEKL. The CDR3 loop spans 14 amino acids. The DNA of the CDR3 is TGCGCCAGCAGCCAAGGTGGTGGCGGGGTCGAGCAGTACTTC. This encodes CASSQGGGGVEQYF.

The chain uses TRBV5-1 and TRBJ1-2, with a possible D match to TRBD1 (5 bases). Trimming removed 2 bases from V and 7 bases from J, with 24 bases in between. This CDR3 contains 17 residues. Per germline, CDR1 SGHRS and CDR2 YFSETQ. Here the CDR3 reads CASSLIGGAGPSGGYTF. The CDR3 DNA is TGCGCCAGCAGCTTAATTGGCGGGGCAGGGCCTTCTGGTGGCTACACCTTC.

CDR3 nucleotides: TGTGCCTGGAGTGGAAACAGGGTAGATGGCTACACCTTC. Translated: CAWSGNRVDGYTF. The chain recombines TRBV30 with TRBJ1-2; possible D gene TRBD1, 6 bases. The CDR3 spans 13 residues. The germline CDR1 and CDR2 sequences are GTSNPN and SVGIG (reference sequence). V lost 1 base, J lost 6 bases, and 12 bases lay in between. Based on the CDR3 plus reference TRBV30 and TRBJ1-2, the full variable domain is SQTIHQWPATLVQPVGSPLSLECTVEGTSNPNLYWYRQAAGRGLQLLFYSVGIGQISSEVPQNLSASRPQDRQFILSSKKLLLSDSGFYLCAWSGNRVDGYTFGSGTRLTVV.

This chain links TRBV6-5 with TRBJ2-2, with D hard to call. This CDR3 is 14 amino acids long. Germline CDR1 reads MNHEY; CDR2 reads SVGAGI. V was shortened by 1 base and J by 5 bases, with 8 bases between the two germline ends. CDR3 protein: CASSYYGATGELFF. The CDR3 DNA reads TGTGCCAGCAGTTACTACGGTGCGACCGGGGAGCTGTTTTTT.

This clone was counted between two and nine times. The CDR3 DNA reads TGTGCCAGCAGCCCTAGCGGGGTAGAAGAGACCCAGTACTTC. Its translation: CASSPSGVEETQYF. V gene TRBV7-6 combines with J gene TRBJ2-5, with 9 bases lining up with TRBD2. Per germline, CDR1 SGHVS and CDR2 FNYEAQ. V shed 5 bases, J shed 3 bases, and the junction held 4 bases outside the gene matches. The CDR3 extends over 14 amino acids. The variable domain in full, completed from reference TRBV7-6 and TRBJ2-5, reads GAGVSQSPRYKVTKRGQDVALRCDPISGHVSLYWYRQALGQGPEFLTYFNYEAQQDKSGLPNDRFSAERPEGSISTLTIQRTEQRDSAMYRCASSPSGVEETQYFGPGTRLLVL.

The rearrangement links TRBV27 to TRBJ2-7; D might be TRBD2 (5 bases). CDR3 length: 15 residues. V shed 6 bases and J shed 3 bases, with 18 bases lying between them. CDR1 and CDR2 from the germline V gene are MNHEY and SMNVEV (reference sequence). CDR3 sequence reads: CASRPGPTKDYEQYF. CDR3 in DNA: TGTGCCAGCAGACCCGGGCCGACTAAGGACTACGAGCAGTACTTC.

The CDR3 DNA reads TGTGCCTGGAGTGGACCGGGACTAGCTGGCTACGAGCAGTACTTC. It yields the protein CAWSGPGLAGYEQYF. The chain combines TRBV30 with TRBJ2-7; 9 bases are a match to TRBD2. This CDR3 region has 15 residues. Germline CDR1 GTSNPN, CDR2 SVGIG (reference sequence). Trimming at V came to 1 base and at J to 3 bases, leaving 7 bases not matched to a gene. Based on the CDR3 plus reference TRBV30 and TRBJ2-7, the full variable domain is SQTIHQWPATLVQPVGSPLSLECTVEGTSNPNLYWYRQAAGRGLQLLFYSVGIGQISSEVPQNLSASRPQDRQFILSSKKLLLSDSGFYLCAWSGPGLAGYEQYFGPGTRLTVT.

The chain uses TRBV4-1 and TRBJ1-1; 7 bases map to TRBD1. V dropped 4 bases and J dropped 2; count of bases not matched to a gene: 7. The V gene's germline CDR1 is MGHRA and CDR2 YSYEKL. This CDR3 contains 15 residues. The CDR3 DNA is TGCGCCAGCAGCCGCCCCGACAGGGATAACACTGAAGCTTTCTTT. Translated: CASSRPDRDNTEAFF.

V gene TRBV28 combines with J gene TRBJ2-7; D gene unclear. This CDR3 comprises 14 residues. Looked up from germline, CDR1 is MDHEN and CDR2 is SYDVKM. Trimming cost V 4 bases and J 3 bases, with 13 bases left between them. The CDR3 region has the DNA TGTGCCAGCAGTTCAGGATTCTCTATCTACGAGCAGTACTTC. It translates to CASSSGFSIYEQYF. Drawing the rest from reference TRBV28 and TRBJ2-7, the complete variable domain is DVKVTQSSRYLVKRTGEKVFLECVQDMDHENMFWYRQDPGLGLRLIYFSYDVKMKEKGDIPEGYSVSREKKERFSLILESASTNQTSMYLCASSSGFSIYEQYFGPGTRLTVT.

The chain joins TRBV6-5 to TRBJ1-6; 9 positions match TRBD1. Germline CDR1 and CDR2: MNHEY and SVGAGI. J lost 6 bases, V lost 6 bases, and 6 bases had no gene match. CDR3 length equals 15 residues. This CDR3 reads CASRPGTGSNSPLHF. As DNA, the CDR3 is TGTGCCAGCAGACCCGGGACAGGGTCTAATTCACCCCTCCACTTT.

CDR3 region: CASSVSLTGELFF. The CDR3 nucleotides read TGTGCCAGCTCAGTATCTCTCACCGGGGAGCTGTTTTTT. J is TRBJ2-2 and V is TRBV18; D is undetermined. Germline CDR1 KGHSH, CDR2 LQKENI. The CDR3 sequence is 13 residues long. V gave up 5 bases and J gave up 4 bases, with 8 bases separating them.

The chain recombines TRBV7-9 with TRBJ2-2; 7 bases agree with TRBD2. The germline V gene has CDR1 SEHNR and CDR2 FQNEAQ (reference sequence). J lost 6 bases, V lost 3 bases, and 1 base had no gene match. The CDR3 is 13 amino acids. Here the CDR3 reads CASSLGGAGELFF. CDR3 in DNA: TGTGCCAGCAGCTTGGGAGGGGCCGGGGAGCTGTTTTTT.